The text below deals with one T cell receptor beta chain. The target antigen is unknown. This CDR3 is built from 13 residues. Trimming left V 0 bases short and J 7 bases short, with 9 bases between. Looked up from germline, CDR1 is LGHDT and CDR2 is YNNKEL (reference sequence). Method: immunoSEQ multiplex PCR; TCRdb's copy keeps in-frame clones and lacks some. Among 75,000 to 95,000 clones listed, 90% were seen once. The data stem from a study of T cell responses to AZD1222 COVID-19 vaccine. Study results and limitations: After two AZD1222 doses, spike-specific TCR breadth and depth rose versus day 0. The study sampled repertoires only after the peak T cell response. Mapped onto spike, vaccine-associated CD4 TCRs spanned it and were dominant at 160-218 and 743-854.

Here the sequenced sample was peripheral blood, taken on day 0 of AZD1222 vaccination. This TCR was recovered from an adult in good health. The chain joins TRBV3-1 (or the pseudogene TRBV3-2) to TRBJ2-5; D is unresolved. The CDR3 here is CASSQEVGVTQYF. In nucleotides, the CDR3 is TGTGCCAGCAGCCAAGAAGTCGGCGTGACCCAGTACTTC.